This T cell receptor (beta chain) was found in a study of human T cells and chemical hapten exposure. Overall study: Patches that contained 0.01% DPC were applied to the upper back and read at 6 days.

TCRdb re-derived calls from the RACE reads in MiXCR, one entry per CDR3 protein. The sample has 180,000 or so distinct CDR3 sequences, under 25% seen once. The CDR3 sequence is 16 residues long. Germline V gene lookup returns CDR1 MNHNY and CDR2 SVGAGI (reference sequence). Trimming shortened V by 3 bases and J by 4 bases, and 18 bases separated the two germline ends. Time point: patch test 3, about 24 weeks after DPC sensitization. Treatment in this sample: therapeutic diphenylcyclopropenone sensitization with weekly scalp DPC. The rearrangement uses TRBV6-6 and TRBJ1-2; D is possibly TRBD1 (5 bases). The sequences come from whole blood, collected in connection with sensitization to the hapten diphenylcyclopropenone (DPC). This clonotype originated in a woman aged 40 to 55 with alopecia areata. Some clones in this sample may be carry-over from other donors' samples. CDR3 in amino acids: CASSYSLVTETYGYTF. DNA for the CDR3: TGTGCCAGCAGTTATTCCCTAGTGACAGAGACCTATGGCTACACCTTC.